The 5 T cell receptor beta chains in this list originate from one sample, sequenced in a study of long-term antiretroviral therapy in people with HIV. The assay, immunoSEQ v3.0, was run at survey level. The table came from immunoSEQ multiplex PCR; TCRdb's copy has only in-frame clones and leaves some out. In the table there are around 22,000 clones, around 80% of which are singletons. The sequencing used unsorted PBMCs, collected 0.1 years before starting antiretroviral therapy. The origin of the receptors is a man younger than 35 with HIV.

The chain is built from TRBV19 and TRBJ2-7; 7 bases agree with TRBD2. Germline CDR1 LNHDA, CDR2 SQIVND (reference sequence). V lost 4 bases and J lost 1; bases outside the gene matches: 1. The CDR3 runs to 13 residues. The CDR3 sequence is CASSTGRSYEQYF. The CDR3 DNA sequence: TGTGCCAGTAGTACCGGGAGGTCCTACGAGCAGTACTTC.

The chain uses TRBV28 and TRBJ1-3; D uncertain. The CDR3 spans 15 residues. The V end was cut by 5 bases, the J end by 0 bases, with 11 bases between. Germline V gene data show CDR1 as MDHEN and CDR2 as SYDVKM. CDR3 nucleotide sequence: TGTGCCAGCAGTCTAACAGAGACCTCTGGAAACACCATATATTTT. It is translated as CASSLTETSGNTIYF.

In nucleotides, the CDR3 is TGTGCCACCAGCAGAGATTGGGACATCTGTCAGCCCCAGCATTTT. This encodes CATSRDWDICQPQHF. J is TRBJ1-5 and V is TRBV15; perhaps TRBD1 as D (6 bases). The CDR3 extends over 15 amino acids. Germline-derived CDR1 and CDR2 are LNHNV and YYDKDF (reference sequence). The V end was cut by 0 bases, the J end by 6 bases, with 12 bases between.

The chain is built from TRBV5-6 and TRBJ1-4; D gene unclear. Germline lookup yields CDR1 SGHDT and CDR2 YYEEEE. CDR3 length: 15 amino acids. The germline V and J ends were trimmed by 2 bases and 11 bases, with 19 bases remaining between them. The CDR3 coding sequence is TGTGCCAGCAGCTTCGCAGGAGTCCGGGCGGGGAAACTGTTTTTT. It encodes CASSFAGVRAGKLFF.

The CDR3 here is CAISPPGTGGNTIYF. DNA of the CDR3: TGTGCCATCAGTCCGCCAGGGACGGGCGGAAACACCATATATTTT. The chain couples TRBV10-3 to TRBJ1-3, with TRBD1 as a possible D gene (5 bases). The V and J ends lost 5 bases and 4 bases respectively, with 15 bases between them. CDR3 length: 15 residues. Germline lookup yields CDR1 ENHRY and CDR2 SYGVKD.